This TCR beta chain was documented in a study of Ad26.COV2.S vaccination and SARS-CoV-2 variants. Study-wide context: In the study, Ad26.COV2.S was injected intramuscularly once, or twice 56 days apart.

Notes on the study in general: Vaccine and placebo groups showed comparable non-spike TCR breadth. Vaccine recipients posted higher spike-specific TCR breadth than their placebo counterparts.

V lost 1 base and J 2 bases, leaving 12 bases between the germline ends. Germline CDR1 SEHNR, CDR2 FQNEAQ (reference sequence). The CDR3 is made up of 16 amino acids. This clone was seen only a few times. As yet, its antigen is unknown. Treatment given: around 19 received Ad26.COV2.S at low or high dose, single or two shots; about 5 received placebo; per-sample allocation not given. Samples analyzed were those drawn on day 63 after the first vaccine or placebo injection. This vaccine is an Ad26 vector that expresses the Wuhan-strain SARS-CoV-2 spike. TCRdb's copy holds only in-frame clones and misses some; the assay was immunoSEQ multiplex PCR. The profile shows over 400,000 clones, about 92% of them singletons.

The genes are TRBV7-9 and TRBJ1-5; D unresolved. This sequence was found in a person between 18 and 60 years old who received the Ad26.COV2.S COVID-19 vaccine or a placebo. Sequences were derived from peripheral blood, sampled in a trial of Ad26.COV2.S vaccine versus placebo. The CDR3 DNA is TGTGCCAGCAGCTTAGATGATAGGGCTGGCAATCAGCCCCAGCATTTT. The encoded protein is CASSLDDRAGNQPQHF.